This T cell receptor beta chain was documented in a study of early stage breast cancer tumors. Study summary: Of roughly 17 invasive breast tumors, approximately 11 were hormone receptor-positive, HER2-negative.

Only in-frame clones appear in the TCRdb table, and some are missing; sequencing was by immunoSEQ multiplex PCR. The sample consists of 20,000 to 30,000 clones, about 67% of them appearing once. Findings of the study overall: Tumors had about 2.3-fold higher T cell density than normal breast. Commonly generated sequences made up most enriched TCRB sequences shared between patients.

Germline loops: CDR1 SGHTA, CDR2 FQGTGA. Trimming cost V 2 bases and J 3 bases; bases outside gene matches: 7. CDR3 size: 15 residues. A remark on this clone: What it recognizes is unknown.

This sequence was found in a person aged 60 to 70 with breast cancer. The chain is built from TRBV7-3 and TRBJ2-7; 7 nucleotides match TRBD1. The material sequenced was breast tumor tissue. CDR3 bases: TGTGCCAGCAGCTTACCCAGACAGGGTTACTACGAGCAGTACTTC. This codes for CASSLPRQGYYEQYF.